The 32 T cell receptor beta chains presented below share a single source sample, sequenced in a study of multiple sclerosis patients with progressive multifocal leukoencephalopathy. Produced via immunoSEQ multiplex PCR; TCRdb's table is partial and in-frame only. The profile shows under 30,000 clones, 85% to 95% of them singletons. Time point given: roughly 13 months of natalizumab therapy. The material sequenced was PBMCs, taken from a patient treated with natalizumab. The source of these receptors is a man aged 25 to 40 with multiple sclerosis.

The chain recombines TRBV19 with TRBJ2-3, with 13 bases lining up with TRBD2. The V and J ends lost 4 bases and 3 bases, in that order; junction bases with no gene match: 7. The CDR3 sequence is 17 residues long. Germline assignment: CDR1 LNHDA and CDR2 SQIVND (reference sequence). The CDR3 is CASSTRRTSGSTDTQYF. As DNA, the CDR3 is TGTGCCAGTAGTACCCGAAGGACTAGCGGGAGTACAGATACGCAGTATTTT.

V usage is TRBV6-6 and J usage is TRBJ2-7; D unclear. Trimming removed 7 bases from V and 0 bases from J, with 10 bases in between. The CDR3 is made up of 13 amino acids. CDR1 and CDR2 from the germline V gene are MNHNY and SVGAGI (reference sequence). CDR3 protein: CASNSAPSYEQYF. The CDR3 DNA reads as TGTGCCAGCAATTCAGCACCCTCCTACGAGCAGTACTTC.

The rearrangement links TRBV5-6 to TRBJ2-7; the D gene is possibly TRBD1 (6 bases). Germline V gene sequence: CDR1 SGHDT, CDR2 YYEEEE. The CDR3 length is 14 residues. V was cut by 5 bases and J by 0 bases, with 12 bases left in between. The CDR3 spells CASRGAGLSYEQYV. The CDR3 region has the DNA TGTGCCAGCAGGGGGGCGGGCCTCTCCTACGAGCAGTACGTC.

The V and J genes are TRBV30 and TRBJ1-2; D might be TRBD1 (6 bases). The germline V gene has CDR1 GTSNPN and CDR2 SVGIG (reference sequence). The CDR3 consists of 13 residues. Trimming removed 8 bases at V and 0 bases at J, with 13 bases between. The CDR3 nucleotides are TGTGCCGTCCGGGGGGGCACTAACTATGGCTACACCTTC. The encoded protein is CAVRGGTNYGYTF.

The chain combines TRBV2 with TRBJ1-1; D is possibly TRBD1 (6 bases). V shed 7 bases and J shed 1 base, with 22 bases lying between them. Germline V gene sequence: CDR1 SNHLY, CDR2 FYNNEI. The CDR3 length is 17 residues. The DNA for the CDR3 is TGTGCCAGCACCGGGGGCGGGGGCCGGGGAAAGAACACTGAAGCTTTCTTT. It yields the protein CASTGGGGRGKNTEAFF.

The rearrangement joins TRBV9 to TRBJ2-5; TRBD2 matches at 9 bases. This CDR3 has 16 residues. Germline CDR1 and CDR2: SGDLS and YYNGEE. V lost 0 bases to trimming and J lost 1 base; unmatched junction nucleotides: 4. The CDR3 loop is CASSVGNSGGQETQYF. The CDR3 bases are TGTGCCAGCAGCGTAGGAAATAGCGGGGGCCAAGAGACCCAGTACTTC.

This chain connects TRBV27 to TRBJ1-2; 10 bases fit TRBD1. Per germline, CDR1 MNHEY and CDR2 SMNVEV (reference sequence). CDR3 length equals 18 residues. The V gene end was trimmed by 3 bases and the J gene end by 6 bases; junction bases not matched to a gene: 16. The CDR3 loop is CASSFLRDRGIRWNGYTF. CDR3 coding DNA: TGTGCCAGCAGTTTCCTCCGGGACAGGGGAATAAGGTGGAATGGCTACACCTTC.

The chain combines TRBV6-5 with TRBJ2-1; D may be TRBD1 or TRBD2 (5 bases each). This CDR3 comprises 15 residues. Germline CDR1 and CDR2: MNHEY and SVGAGI. The ends were cut back, 4 bases at V and 4 bases at J, with 14 bases in the middle. The CDR3: CASSSRDPTYNEQFF. Here the CDR3 DNA reads TGTGCCAGCAGTTCCCGGGACCCTACTTACAATGAGCAGTTCTTC.

The gene calls are TRBV9 and TRBJ2-7, with 7 positions matching TRBD1. In germline, CDR1 is SGDLS, CDR2 YYNGEE. The CDR3 is 16 residues long. V dropped 10 bases and J dropped 2; count of bases not matched to a gene: 18. This CDR3 is CAGLKSRQGRTYEQYV. The CDR3 nucleotides are TGTGCCGGGTTAAAATCCCGACAGGGAAGGACCTACGAGCAGTACGTC.

The rearrangement uses TRBV29-1 and TRBJ1-2; no reliable D call. The CDR3 spans 11 residues. V was cut by 4 bases and J by 7 bases, with 10 bases left in between. Germline values: CDR1 SQVTM, CDR2 ANQGSEA. This CDR3 is CSVAAAGGYTF. Written as DNA, the CDR3 is TGCAGCGTTGCGGCGGCGGGTGGCTACACCTTC. Drawing the rest from reference TRBV29-1 and TRBJ1-2, the complete variable domain is SAVISQKPSRDICQRGTSLTIQCQVDSQVTMMFWYRQQPGQSLTLIATANQGSEATYESGFVIDKFPISRPNLTFSTLTVSNMSPEDSSIYLCSVAAAGGYTFGSGTRLTVV.

V usage is TRBV9 and J usage is TRBJ2-2, with D unclear. V was pared by 0 bases and J by 2 bases, with 8 bases between. Germline CDR1 is SGDLS and CDR2 is YYNGEE. CDR3 length equals 15 residues. For the CDR3, the DNA is TGTGCCAGCAGCGTAGATGGTCTTAACACCGGGGAGCTGTTTTTT. Protein product: CASSVDGLNTGELFF.

The rearrangement uses TRBV4-1 and TRBJ2-2, with 14 positions matching TRBD2. Germline lookup yields CDR1 MGHRA and CDR2 YSYEKL. The length of the CDR3 is 17 residues. V gave up 4 bases and J gave up 7 bases; unmatched junction bases: 8. CDR3 nucleotides: TGCGCCAGCAGCCCTGGACTAGCGGGAGGAATAGACGGGGAGCTGTTTTTT. Residues: CASSPGLAGGIDGELFF.

V is TRBV9 and J is TRBJ2-1; 7 bases agree with TRBD2. Trimming removed 1 base from V and 9 bases from J; junction bases left unmatched: 7. Germline V gene data show CDR1 as SGDLS and CDR2 as YYNGEE. This CDR3 has 14 amino acids. This CDR3 is CASSVMGLSSEQFF. Written as DNA, the CDR3 is TGTGCCAGCAGCGTAATGGGACTAAGTAGTGAGCAGTTCTTC. Full variable domain (outside the CDR3, taken from reference TRBV9 and TRBJ2-1): DSGVTQTPKHLITATGQRVTLRCSPRSGDLSVYWYQQSLDQGLQFLIQYYNGEERAKGNILERFSAQQFPDLHSELNLSSLELGDSALYFCASSVMGLSSEQFFGPGTRLTVL.

The CDR3 bases are TGTGCCAGCAGCCCAAGTGTCTCAGATACGCAGTATTTT. Translating gives CASSPSVSDTQYF. This chain joins TRBV9 and TRBJ2-3; D unresolved. Germline CDR1 reads SGDLS; CDR2 reads YYNGEE. This CDR3 is built from 13 residues. V was cut by 4 bases and J by 4 bases, with 10 bases left in between.

The chain uses TRBV10-3 and TRBJ2-5, with D possibly being TRBD2 (5 bases). With 10 bases removed from V and 5 bases from J, the gap between germline ends came to 14 bases. Looked up from germline, CDR1 is ENHRY and CDR2 is SYGVKD. The CDR3 loop spans 12 amino acids. The CDR3: CATGWRHETQYF. The CDR3 DNA reads TGTGCCACGGGGTGGCGTCATGAGACCCAGTACTTC.

The chain has TRBV18 and TRBJ2-1; possible D gene TRBD2, 5 bases. Looked up from germline, CDR1 is KGHSH and CDR2 is LQKENI. Trimming removed 3 bases from V and 6 bases from J, with 9 bases in between. The CDR3 spans 13 residues. The CDR3 here is CASSPPLVNEQFF. The CDR3 nucleotides are TGTGCCAGCTCACCCCCACTAGTCAATGAGCAGTTCTTC.

The J gene is TRBJ2-7, the V gene TRBV6-5; TRBD2 is a possible D gene (5 bases). The CDR3 is 14 amino acids. Trimming took 6 bases from V and 7 from J, leaving 19 bases between them. Per the germline V gene, CDR1 is MNHEY and CDR2 is SVGAGI. DNA for the CDR3: TGTGCCAGCAGCCCGCTCCAGAGGACGGGAGAGCAGTACTTC. This codes for CASSPLQRTGEQYF.

This chain links TRBV5-4 with TRBJ1-2; TRBD1 aligns across 9 bases. The CDR3 is 13 amino acids. CDR1 and CDR2 (germline): SGHNT, YYREEE (reference sequence). The V segment lost 5 bases and the J segment 5 bases; nucleotides outside the gene matches: 4. The CDR3 sequence: CASRWDRAYGYTF. The CDR3 region has the DNA TGTGCCAGCAGGTGGGACAGGGCGTATGGCTACACCTTC.

V gene TRBV11-3 combines with J gene TRBJ2-2, with D possibly being TRBD2 (6 bases). Germline CDR1 reads SGHNT; CDR2 reads YENEEA. Trimming removed 7 bases from V and 4 bases from J, with 10 bases in between. CDR3 length: 13 residues. DNA of the CDR3: TGTGCCAGCATGGGGACTCCCACCGGGGAGCTGTTTTTT. This codes for CASMGTPTGELFF.

The chain uses TRBV5-4 and TRBJ2-7, with D perhaps assigned TRBD1 or TRBD2 (5 bases each). Germline V CDR1 and CDR2: SGHNT, YYREEE (reference sequence). The V end lost 0 bases, the J end lost 2 bases, and 12 bases lay between the germline ends. CDR3 length: 15 amino acids. The CDR3 here is CASSLGGTRAYEQYF. CDR3 DNA: TGTGCCAGCAGCTTGGGAGGGACGCGGGCCTACGAGCAGTACTTC.

This clone appeared once. The rearrangement links TRBV12-2 to TRBJ2-7; TRBD1 is the table's D call, not checked against the DNA. TRBV12-2 is a pseudogene locus. The CDR3 runs 18 residues. The CDR3 coding sequence is TGTGCAAGTCGCTTAGGCCAAACAGGGGTCCGAAGCTCCTACGAGCAGTACGTC. Protein product: CASRLGQTGVRSSYEQYV.

The J gene is TRBJ2-7, the V gene TRBV6-5; 7 positions match TRBD1. The CDR3 consists of 13 residues. Germline CDR1 MNHEY, CDR2 SVGAGI. With V trimmed by 2 bases and J by 5 bases, 3 bases remained unmatched. This CDR3 is CASSYPTGNEQYV. CDR3 nucleotide sequence: TGTGCCAGCAGTTACCCGACAGGGAACGAGCAGTACGTC.

This chain joins TRBV7-2 and TRBJ1-5; unclear D gene. Germline V gene data show CDR1 as SGHTA and CDR2 as FQGNSA. The CDR3 runs to 15 residues. Trimming left V 1 base short and J 0 bases short, with 7 bases between. CDR3 DNA sequence: TGTGCCAGCAGCTTAGGCCATTATAGCAATCAGCCCCAGCATTTT. Its protein product is CASSLGHYSNQPQHF.

The rearrangement links TRBV27 to TRBJ1-5; D remains ambiguous. CDR1 MNHEY and CDR2 SMNVEV come from the germline V gene (reference sequence). Trimming removed 0 bases at V and 3 bases at J, with 6 bases between. The CDR3 spans 14 residues. The CDR3 loop is CASSLSQVNQPQHF. CDR3 bases: TGTGCCAGCAGTTTATCGCAAGTCAATCAGCCCCAGCATTTT.

The chain has TRBV15 and TRBJ2-4, with D unresolved. The V gene lost 0 bases and the J gene lost 2 bases, with 5 bases spanning the gap. The CDR3 covers 14 residues. CDR1 LNHNV and CDR2 YYDKDF come from the germline V gene (reference sequence). CDR3 DNA: TGTGCCACCAGCAGAGACAGGTCCAAAAACATTCAGTACTTC. Translating gives CATSRDRSKNIQYF.

The V and J genes are TRBV15 and TRBJ2-7, with TRBD2 matching over 12 bases. After removal of 3 bases from V and 2 bases from J, the junction contained 2 bases not matched to a gene. Germline CDR1 is LNHNV and CDR2 is YYDKDF (reference sequence). The CDR3 length is 15 residues. As DNA, the CDR3 is TGTGCCACCAGCAGCACTAGCGGGAGGACCTACGAGCAGTACTTC. Its translation: CATSSTSGRTYEQYF.

The CDR3 coding sequence is TGTGCCAGCACCCCCCCGGGGAGTAACGGCTACACCTTC. It encodes CASTPPGSNGYTF. The gene calls are TRBV7-9 and TRBJ1-2; no reliable D call. CDR1 and CDR2 (germline): SEHNR, FQNEAQ (reference sequence). This CDR3 has 13 amino acids. V was pared by 7 bases and J by 8 bases, with 17 bases between.

This chain links TRBV7-9 with TRBJ2-5; 12 bases map to TRBD2. In germline, CDR1 is SEHNR, CDR2 FQNEAQ (reference sequence). V lost 3 bases and J lost 5; bases outside the gene matches: 13. This CDR3 comprises 18 residues. The CDR3 DNA reads TGTGCCAGCAGCTTGAAGGGACTAGCGGGCCCCCGGGGGGAGACCCAGTACTTC. This translates into CASSLKGLAGPRGETQYF.

The rearrangement uses TRBV19 and TRBJ2-5, with a possible D match to TRBD2 (5 bases). The V end lost 3 bases, the J end lost 3 bases, and 11 bases lay between the germline ends. This CDR3 region has 14 residues. The germline CDR1 and CDR2 sequences are LNHDA and SQIVND (reference sequence). The CDR3 reads CASSMDGGKETQYF. CDR3 bases: TGTGCCAGTAGTATGGACGGAGGCAAAGAGACCCAGTACTTC.

The V and J genes are TRBV4-2 and TRBJ2-6; D gene ambiguous. There are 15 residues in the CDR3. The germline gives CDR1 LGHNA, CDR2 YNFKEQ. V was cut by 0 bases and J by 4 bases, with 7 bases left in between. For the CDR3, the DNA is TGTGCCAGCAGCCAAGACCCCCACGGGGCCAACGTCCTGACTTTC. Amino acids: CASSQDPHGANVLTF.

A single count supports this clone. V is TRBV7-3 and J is TRBJ2-1, with D perhaps TRBD2 (5 bases). Germline V gene lookup returns CDR1 SGHTA and CDR2 FQGTGA. V gave up 5 bases and J gave up 4 bases, with 9 bases separating them. This CDR3 is 13 amino acids long. The CDR3 loop is CASSPERYNEQFF. DNA for the CDR3: TGTGCCAGCAGCCCAGAGCGGTACAATGAGCAGTTCTTC.

The rearrangement uses TRBV19 and TRBJ1-3; D not certain. The CDR3 sequence is 14 residues long. CDR1 and CDR2 from the germline V gene are LNHDA and SQIVND (reference sequence). V shed 8 bases and J shed 4 bases, with 15 bases lying between them. The CDR3, as DNA: TGTGCCAGTTTACCTCGCTTGGACGGAAACACCATATATTTT. It translates to CASLPRLDGNTIYF.